This is a list of T cell receptor beta chains from one sample in a study of Graves' ophthalmopathy and Graves' hyperthyroidism. TCRdb re-called the multiplex PCR reads with MiXCR, one entry per CDR3 protein. The sample carries about 220,000 distinct CDR3 sequences, roughly 21% recorded once. The sample taken for sequencing was peripheral blood. These receptors originate from a woman aged 45-60 years with Graves' ophthalmopathy. The CDR3 runs from the conserved cysteine through the conserved F or W. D genes are given only for firm matches. For some rows the clone size is stated as once, few or many, or as a class when expanded; others skip it.

clone size: NA
V gene: TRBV20-1
D gene: NA
J gene: TRBJ2-5
CDR3 protein: CSALRLEGQETQYF
CDR3 DNA: TGCAGTGCCCTCCGCCTCGAAGGGCAAGAGACCCAGTACTTC

clone size: many
V gene: TRBV28
D gene: TRBD1
J gene: TRBJ2-4
CDR3 protein: CASRSGQGANIQYF
CDR3 DNA: TGTGCCAGCAGGTCTGGACAGGGTGCAAACATTCAGTACTTC

clone size: many
V gene: TRBV6-1
D gene: TRBD2
J gene: TRBJ2-5
CDR3 protein: CASSIVFGGGETQYF
CDR3 DNA: TGTGCCAGCAGTATCGTTTTTGGCGGGGGGGAGACCCAGTACTTC

clone size: few
V gene: TRBV4-1
D gene: NA
J gene: TRBJ1-3
CDR3 protein: CASSQEVWNTIYF
CDR3 DNA: TGCGCCAGCAGCCAAGAGGTTTGGAACACCATATATTTT

clone size: NA
V gene: TRBV2
D gene: NA
J gene: TRBJ1-1
CDR3 protein: CASAVRVNTEAFF
CDR3 DNA: TGTGCCAGCGCAGTGAGGGTAAACACTGAAGCTTTCTTT

clone size: few
V gene: TRBV10-3
D gene: TRBD1
J gene: TRBJ2-7
CDR3 protein: CAISEQGARYEQYF
CDR3 DNA: TGTGCCATCAGTGAACAGGGGGCGAGGTACGAGCAGTACTTC

clone size: few
V gene: TRBV7-3
D gene: NA
J gene: TRBJ1-1
CDR3 protein: CASSLRLDTEAFF
CDR3 DNA: TGTGCCAGCAGCCTCCGGTTGGACACTGAAGCTTTCTTT

clone size: many
V gene: TRBV6-2/TRBV6-3
D gene: TRBD1
J gene: TRBJ1-5
CDR3 protein: CASRSIRDSSSNQPQHF
CDR3 DNA: TGTGCCAGCAGATCCATTCGGGACAGTTCAAGCAATCAGCCCCAGCATTTT

clone size: many
V gene: TRBV14
D gene: TRBD1
J gene: TRBJ1-6
CDR3 protein: CASSQGQGLNSPLHF
CDR3 DNA: TGTGCCAGCAGCCAAGGACAGGGATTGAATTCACCCCTCCACTTT

clone size: many
V gene: TRBV15
D gene: NA
J gene: TRBJ2-4
CDR3 protein: CATSRPGLKNIQYF
CDR3 DNA: TGTGCCACCAGCAGACCGGGACTTAAAAACATTCAGTACTTC

clone size: NA
V gene: TRBV30
D gene: NA
J gene: TRBJ2-2
CDR3 protein: CAWSVSSFLWALDTGELFF
CDR3 DNA: TGTGCCTGGAGTGTATCAAGCTTCCTTTGGGCCCTCGACACCGGGGAGCTGTTTTTT

clone size: many
V gene: TRBV20-1
D gene: TRBD1
J gene: TRBJ2-7
CDR3 protein: CSALLRDRGFEQYF
CDR3 DNA: TGCAGTGCTCTTCTCCGGGACAGGGGTTTCGAGCAGTACTTC

clone size: NA
V gene: TRBV6-5
D gene: NA
J gene: TRBJ1-5
CDR3 protein: CASSSEIGQPQHF
CDR3 DNA: TGTGCCAGCAGTTCTGAGATCGGGCAGCCCCAGCATTTT

clone size: many
V gene: TRBV6-5
D gene: NA
J gene: TRBJ2-5
CDR3 protein: CASSHKEEGGETQYF
CDR3 DNA: TGTGCCAGCAGTCACAAAGAGGAGGGCGGCGAGACCCAGTACTTC

clone size: many
V gene: TRBV19
D gene: TRBD1
J gene: TRBJ1-2
CDR3 protein: CASTTGTGSIYGYTF
CDR3 DNA: TGTGCCAGTACCACCGGGACAGGGTCGATCTATGGCTACACCTTC

clone size: many
V gene: TRBV15
D gene: NA
J gene: TRBJ2-7
CDR3 protein: CATSRETAPYEQYF
CDR3 DNA: TGTGCCACCAGTCGGGAGACTGCACCCTACGAGCAGTACTTC

clone size: NA
V gene: TRBV14
D gene: NA
J gene: TRBJ2-2
CDR3 protein: CASSRLSGELFF
CDR3 DNA: TGTGCCAGCAGCCGACTTTCCGGGGAGCTGTTTTTT

clone size: few
V gene: TRBV12-5
D gene: NA
J gene: TRBJ2-7
CDR3 protein: CASGLVLSRGSYEQYF
CDR3 DNA: TGTGCTAGTGGTTTGGTACTCAGCAGGGGCTCCTACGAGCAGTACTTC

clone size: many
V gene: TRBV20-1
D gene: NA
J gene: TRBJ1-2
CDR3 protein: CSARARTGLAYGYTF
CDR3 DNA: TGCAGTGCTAGAGCAAGAACTGGACTCGCCTATGGCTACACCTTC

clone size: many
V gene: TRBV18
D gene: NA
J gene: TRBJ1-2
CDR3 protein: CASSPPVVNYGYTF
CDR3 DNA: TGTGCCAGCTCACCACCGGTCGTGAACTATGGCTACACCTTC

clone size: many
V gene: TRBV7-2
D gene: TRBD1
J gene: TRBJ1-3
CDR3 protein: CASREQGYGNTIYF
CDR3 DNA: TGTGCCAGCAGGGAACAGGGGTATGGAAACACCATATATTTT

clone size: NA
V gene: TRBV11-2
D gene: NA
J gene: TRBJ1-1
CDR3 protein: CASSLFAEAFF
CDR3 DNA: TGTGCCAGCAGCTTATTTGCTGAAGCTTTCTTT

clone size: NA
V gene: TRBV19
D gene: TRBD2
J gene: TRBJ2-2
CDR3 protein: CASMRLAATGELFF
CDR3 DNA: TGTGCCAGTATGAGGCTAGCGGCCACCGGGGAGCTGTTTTTT

clone size: many
V gene: TRBV6-5
D gene: NA
J gene: TRBJ2-3
CDR3 protein: CASVGPADTQYF
CDR3 DNA: TGTGCCAGCGTTGGTCCCGCAGATACGCAGTATTTT

clone size: NA
V gene: TRBV5-4
D gene: NA
J gene: TRBJ1-2
CDR3 protein: CASSLGRPNQDGYTF
CDR3 DNA: TGTGCCAGCAGCTTGGGACGCCCAAACCAGGATGGCTACACCTTC

clone size: many
V gene: TRBV12-5
D gene: NA
J gene: TRBJ2-2
CDR3 protein: CASGLGPHNTGELFF
CDR3 DNA: TGTGCTAGTGGTTTGGGACCACATAACACCGGGGAGCTGTTTTTT

clone size: NA
V gene: TRBV6-1
D gene: NA
J gene: TRBJ2-5
CDR3 protein: CASIPTAYQETQYF
CDR3 DNA: TGTGCCAGCATTCCGACAGCCTACCAAGAGACCCAGTACTTC

clone size: many
V gene: TRBV20-1
D gene: NA
J gene: TRBJ2-7
CDR3 protein: CSAREAFRAYEQYF
CDR3 DNA: TGCAGTGCTAGGGAAGCGTTCCGAGCCTACGAGCAGTACTTC

clone size: many
V gene: TRBV28
D gene: NA
J gene: TRBJ1-2
CDR3 protein: CASRTDNNYGYTF
CDR3 DNA: TGTGCCAGCAGAACGGACAATAACTATGGCTACACCTTC

clone size: many
V gene: TRBV5-1
D gene: NA
J gene: TRBJ1-2
CDR3 protein: CASTPFAGIEYGYTF
CDR3 DNA: TGCGCCAGCACCCCCTTCGCAGGGATAGAGTATGGCTACACCTTC